One and the same sample provided the 13 T cell receptor beta chains below, sequenced in a study of T cells in women clearing cervical HPV infection. Some clones are missing from TCRdb's copy, which holds only in-frame ones; the method was immunoSEQ multiplex PCR. The data show 20,000 to 25,000 clones, and the top ten clones hold roughly 9%. What was sequenced was blood buffy coat. Receptors were obtained from a woman between 18 and 70 years old with a cervical HPV16 infection that either progressed to CIN3+ or cleared (not recorded which).

With respect to this clone: The read is 3 residues too short to cover the CDR3 end, so that end is filled in from the germline J gene. V gene TRBV6-2 or TRBV6-3 combines with J gene TRBJ2-3; D is perhaps TRBD2 (6 bases). Trimming stripped 2 bases from V and 6 bases from J, with 6 bases between. Germline CDR1 and CDR2: MNHEY and SVGEGT. The CDR3 is 12 residues long. CDR3 DNA (partial): TGTGCCAGCAGTTACCGGGGGGATACG. Translating it yields CASSYRGDT. The full CDR3 sequence reads CASSYRGDTQYF.

As regards this clone: The read falls 3 residues short of the CDR3 end, and the missing part is taken from the germline J gene. The chain employs TRBV5-6 and TRBJ1-1; D is unclear. V was shortened by 1 base and J by 6 bases, with 7 bases between the two germline ends. CDR1 is SGHDT and CDR2 is YYEEEE in the germline V gene. The CDR3 totals 12 residues. CDR3 loop: CASSLSGAEAFF. The DNA read from the CDR3 is TGTGCCAGCAGCTTGTCAGGTGCTGAA.

The sequenced CDR3 bases are TGTGCCAGCTCATCACAGGGGGCTGACACTGAA. This sequence encodes CASSSQGADTE. The complete CDR3 reads CASSSQGADTEAFF. This chain links TRBV18 with TRBJ1-1; 9 nucleotides match TRBD1. The CDR3 extends 3 residues past the end of the read, so its final part is completed from the germline J gene. CDR3 size: 14 residues. In germline, CDR1 is KGHSH, CDR2 LQKENI. With V trimmed by 5 bases and J by 3 bases, 4 bases remained unmatched.

Of note for this clone: The read comes to an end 3 residues before the CDR3 does, leaving the germline J gene to fill in the end. The chain combines TRBV7-6 with TRBJ2-1; 11 bases are shared with TRBD2. The CDR3 length is 17 residues. Germline V gene sequence: CDR1 SGHVS, CDR2 FNYEAQ. The V segment lost 4 bases and the J segment 6 bases; nucleotides outside the gene matches: 11. CDR3 sequence: CASSSGLAAPGGNEQFF. The DNA read from the CDR3 is TGTGCCAGCAGCTCGGGACTAGCGGCCCCGGGGGGCAATGAG.

The CDR3 sequence is CASSPRTRSTDTYTF. CDR3 bases read: TGTGCCAGCAGCCCCAGGACACGAAGCACAGATACC. The J gene is TRBJ1-2, the V gene TRBV7-9; D may be TRBD1 (5 bases). The CDR3 end falls 3 residues outside the read, so it is completed with the germline J gene. The CDR3 length is 15 residues. Germline CDR1 reads SEHNR; CDR2 reads FQNEAQ (reference sequence).

Comment on this clone: Read data end 3 residues before the CDR3 end; the end is taken from the germline J gene. The gene calls are TRBV18 and TRBJ1-3; D remains unclear. V was cut by 4 bases and J by 3 bases, with 7 bases left in between. The V gene's germline CDR1 is KGHSH and CDR2 LQKENI. CDR3 length: 13 residues. Incomplete CDR3 DNA: TGTGCCAGCTCACTACCAGGTGGAAACACC. Translated: CASSLPGGNT. The full CDR3 is CASSLPGGNTIYF.

About this clone: Sequencing ends 3 residues short of the CDR3 end; the germline J gene provides the rest. The J gene is TRBJ2-1, the V gene TRBV30; 9 bases fit TRBD2. The V and J ends lost 2 bases and 8 bases, in that order; junction bases with no gene match: 7. This CDR3 has 14 residues. From germline, CDR1 is GTSNPN and CDR2 SVGIG (reference sequence). CDR3 sequence reads: CAWSPGLAVDEQFF. The part of the CDR3 DNA that was read is TGTGCCTGGAGTCCGGGACTAGCTGTCGATGAG.

Worth noting for this clone: The read terminates 3 residues before the CDR3 end, so the remaining end is supplied by the germline J gene. This chain connects TRBV7-2 to TRBJ2-7, with D maybe TRBD2 (5 bases). V lost 3 bases and J lost 2, with 11 bases in between. The germline V gene encodes CDR1 SGHTA and CDR2 FQGNSA. This CDR3 is 14 amino acids long. The part of the CDR3 DNA that was read is TGTGCCAGCAGCTTGGCTCTAGCCCCCTACGAG. This encodes CASSLALAPYE. In full, the CDR3 reads CASSLALAPYEQYF.

With regard to this clone: The read gets to within 3 residues of the CDR3 end, and the germline J gene fills in the rest. The rearrangement links TRBV4-1 to TRBJ1-2; 7 bases line up with TRBD1. The germline V gene has CDR1 MGHRA and CDR2 YSYEKL. The CDR3 loop spans 16 amino acids. The V and J ends lost 0 bases and 1 base, in that order; junction bases with no gene match: 5. CDR3 bases read: TGCGCCAGCAGCCAAGACCTGACAGGGTTTAACTATGGC. Protein sequence: CASSQDLTGFNYG. The entire CDR3 sequence reads CASSQDLTGFNYGYTF.

Remarks on this clone: With the read ending 3 residues before the CDR3 end, the germline J gene is used to fill in that end. V is TRBV19 and J is TRBJ1-2; perhaps TRBD1 as D (5 bases). The CDR3 runs to 14 residues. The V gene lost 7 bases and the J gene lost 3 bases, with 15 bases spanning the gap. Germline assignment: CDR1 LNHDA and CDR2 SQIVND (reference sequence). The covered CDR3 bases are TGTGCCAGTAAAACCATGGGGGGTGACTATGGC. Its translation is CASKTMGGDYG. The full CDR3 is CASKTMGGDYGYTF.

The CDR3 spells CASSNHSYSFTGELFF. The sequenced CDR3 bases are TGTGCCAGCAGCAACCATAGCTACTCTTTCACCGGGGAG. J is TRBJ2-2 and V is TRBV7-6; no clear D gene. Read sequence stops 3 residues before the CDR3 end, and the germline J gene provides the missing end. The V and J ends lost 5 bases and 4 bases respectively, with 17 bases between them. From germline, CDR1 is SGHVS and CDR2 FNYEAQ. This CDR3 has 16 residues.

Comments on this clone: The read halts 3 residues ahead of the CDR3 end, with the missing end drawn from the germline J gene. This chain links TRBV9 with TRBJ1-1; TRBD1 matches 10 bases. The germline gives CDR1 SGDLS, CDR2 YYNGEE. This CDR3 region has 14 residues. CDR3 DNA, as far as it was read: TGTGCCAGCAGCGGTGACAGGGGGCATTCTGTA. Translating it yields CASSGDRGHSV. The entire CDR3 reads CASSGDRGHSVAFF. The entire variable domain, with the rest obtained from reference TRBV9 and TRBJ1-1, is as follows: DSGVTQTPKHLITATGQRVTLRCSPRSGDLSVYWYQQSLDQGLQFLIQYYNGEERAKGNILERFSAQQFPDLHSELNLSSLELGDSALYFCASSGDRGHSVAFFGQGTRLTVV.

As regards this clone: The read halts 3 residues ahead of the CDR3 end, with the missing end drawn from the germline J gene. The rearrangement uses TRBV18 and TRBJ2-7; the D gene is possibly TRBD2 (7 bases). The germline V and J ends were trimmed by 3 bases and 3 bases, with 12 bases remaining between them. From germline, CDR1 is KGHSH and CDR2 LQKENI. This CDR3 contains 14 residues. The CDR3: CASSPRGAVYEQYF. CDR3 DNA, as far as it was read: TGTGCCAGCTCACCCCGGGGGGCGGTCTACGAG.